What follows describes a single T cell receptor beta chain. Its antigen remains undetermined. Per-nucleotide qualities are absent, and no much larger clonotype sits a single base away. The data originate from a study of cytomegalovirus exposure and HLA in healthy donors (dated by TCRdb to 2016 to 2017). General notes on the study: According to an earlier analysis of a few hundred of the donors, 150 million to 200 million T cells yielded over 100 million unique TCR beta sequences and roughly 280 Gb of sequence data. The study used immunosequencing to profile the T cell repertoires of approximately 630 subjects and linked those repertoires to cytomegalovirus serostatus. Every repertoire in the discovery cohort had been generated on one and the same sequencing platform. Along with the approximately 670-subject first cohort, a separate validation cohort of more than 90 different subjects was used. The genetic ancestry cluster associated with self-reported Caucasian donors included about four fifths of the roughly 380 genotyped donors. Across about 380 genotyped donors of the cohort, an average of about 240,000 unique TCR beta nucleotide sequences per donor were sequenced, and approximately 17% of those sequences were non-productive. Typing coverage varied by locus: 629-630 donors for A, B, C, DRB1 and DQB1; roughly 520 for DQA1; about 570 for DPA1; 450 to 480 for DPB1. Both class I and class II loci were covered by HLA typing, at four-digit resolution. In the later analysis, no new phenotypic data were used to find candidate immune exposures; instead, reliance was placed on TCR beta sequences and their occurrence across donors. To study patterns of TCR occurrence, a later analysis re-analyzed previously published TCR beta repertoires from just over 650 donors and added high-resolution HLA genotyping. Alongside the repertoire data, information on donor age, sex, ethnicity and CMV serostatus was compiled. In a later genetic analysis, genome-wide SNP genotypes for about 65% of the roughly 670 donors were used, and that subset was treated as a discovery cohort. To decide whether each TCR beta V gene segment behaved as functional or pseudogenic, an earlier analysis of some 600 of the donors relied on high-throughput TCR beta sequencing. The study was designed to test whether signatures of past pathogen exposure could be identified by cataloging public T cell receptors. Because of strong linkage in the cohort, roughly five DR-DQ haplotypes were treated as single units for association and clustering. The study combined high-throughput TCR immunosequencing, statistical association of individual TCRs with disease status, and machine learning to predict cytomegalovirus infection status. An early release covering roughly 580 HLA-typed donors comprised roughly 300 gigabases of sequencing data and 85 million to 100 million unique TCR sequences. On the study overall, not on this receptor specifically: In a later analysis, HLA-associated TCR beta chains were found to be more clonally expanded and to have lower generation probabilities than equally common non-associated chains. A later genetic analysis associated a missense DCLRE1C variant with V-gene and J-gene trimming of TCR beta chains, and an independent cohort replicated the association. Roughly uniform sequencing depth across donors was assumed in presence/absence analyses, although this assumption may not hold. A further reported finding was that TCR beta sequences accurately predicted the HLA-A and HLA-B alleles for most subjects in the first cohort. Immune exposure information for the cohort was limited to CMV serostatus. In vitro tests confirmed that a few of the cytomegalovirus-associated TCR beta chains recognize cytomegalovirus antigens. Most CMV-associated TCR beta chains appeared to be HLA-restricted in a later analysis, and the HLA associations seemed to be driven largely by CMV exposure. When HLA alleles, especially DR and DQ, strongly co-occurred, attributing TCR associations to individual alleles was difficult. This cohort had only TCR beta chains sequenced, and the lack of alpha or paired-chain data limited which features could be detected. Because HLA typing was missing for some donors at each locus, association tests included only the typed subset. Linkage disequilibrium might explain the correlated functional status among segregating V segments, but an unknown experimental factor could not be ruled out. The earlier analysis of some 560 of the donors excluded 15 to 20 rarely observed V segments, including chromosome 9 orphons, because counts were too low. The study listed approximately 150 TCR beta chains as associated with cytomegalovirus. At a false discovery rate of 0.05, a later analysis linked some 17,000 TCR beta sequences to specific HLA alleles. A later analysis reported that several top co-occurrence clusters appeared linked to parvovirus B19, influenza, CMV and Epstein-Barr virus. Some IMGT-functional V segments, including TRBV6-2 and TRBV6-3, could not be told apart with the 87-base-pair reads, so those segments were excluded. Most TCR sequences were seen in very few donors, while some public TCRs were found in many individuals. In an earlier analysis of several hundred of the donors, most TCR beta V segments were observed in productive rearrangements about 87% or about 30% of the time, broadly matching IMGT annotations. The sequencing pipeline was judged likely to have produced a cluster of highly shared sequence variants as a technical artifact. According to a later analysis, TCR association rates differed among HLA loci, with DRB1 alleles showing the most associated TCRs and HLA-C alleles showing the fewest. In both the original and validation cohorts, the classifier was reported to diagnose cytomegalovirus status with high specificity and sensitivity. It was suggested by the authors that the approach could potentially be generalized to other disease states and immunological phenotypes. A later genetic analysis reported fewer N-insertions in productive TCRs among donors in an Asian-associated ancestry cluster than the roughly 700-donor mean.

Library construction relied on the immunoSEQ multiplex PCR assay. A mixture of 60 forward primers for TCR Vbeta segments and 13 reverse primers for TCR Jbeta segments was used in the multiplex PCR. Amplification of the CDR3 region of rearranged TCR beta genes was performed with a multiplex PCR assay on genomic DNA. Amplified TCR beta libraries were sequenced as 87-base-pair reads on the Illumina HiSeq System. Concerning the study's data processing: A later analysis tallied around 87 million unique TCR beta chains across the roughly 610 repertoires, and about 10 million of those chains were shared by two or more donors. Raw reads were error-corrected and collapsed into unique sequences with a nearest-neighbor algorithm that merged closely related sequences to remove PCR and sequencing errors. Alignment of CDR3 sequences to IMGT reference sequences was used to assign V, D and J gene segments. For a sequence to be retained, at least a six-nucleotide match to both a V gene segment and a J gene segment was required. Rearrangements were classified as productive when the CDR3 lacked stop codons and remained in frame with V and J, and all other rearrangements were classified as non-productive. CDR3 was defined by IMGT convention, running from the second conserved V-encoded cysteine to the conserved J-encoded phenylalanine. The earlier analysis of about 500 of the donors excluded sequences that lacked an unambiguous match to a single V gene segment. In an earlier analysis of several hundred of the donors, V segments were called functional above 56.7% productive rearrangements and were called segregating when the between-donor standard deviation exceeded 5%. To diagnose cytomegalovirus status from the catalog of TCR beta chain sequences, a statistical classification framework was built. In a later analysis, TCR nucleotide sequences were compared against IMGT/GENE-DB human TR gene sequences so that V and J genes could be assigned. The TCRdist pipeline was used in a later analysis to assign CDR3 sequences and most-parsimonious VDJ recombination scenarios. In a later analysis, every TCR beta chain was defined by the combination of its CDR3 amino acid sequence and its V-gene family, and reads without a unique V-gene family were dropped. As a way to deal with suspected cross-contamination and a sequencing artifact, a later analysis dropped 592 nucleotide sequences that were highly shared and had low generation probability. In a later analysis, a clonal expansion index was calculated for each public chain from normalized within-repertoire ranks of inferred template counts. A later analysis computed generation probabilities with a VDJ recombination model fitted to out-of-frame rearrangements, and checked the results against IGoR. In a later analysis, TCR-TCR, TCR-HLA and TCR-CMV co-occurrence was scored with hypergeometric tests, and a repertoire-size bias correction was applied to TCR pairs. To estimate false discovery rates, a later analysis permuted the HLA or CMV assignments 20 times. In a later analysis, co-occurring TCRs were grouped using DBSCAN, with TCRdist sequence similarity added in when clustering inside HLA-allele-positive subsets. For co-occurrence clustering, repertoires with fewer than 30,000 or more than 120,000 public chains were excluded, along with five or six repertoires with anomalous nucleotide sharing. In TCRdb, the immuneACCESS table is reduced to in-frame sequences with V and J assigned. These tables do not hold every clone; where another copy was compared, an unresolved V gene accounts for under half, and the others remain unexplained. The DNA was the basis for D and trimming; V, J and clone size are from that table. In all, the sample holds 150,000 to 200,000 clones, and around nine tenths of those were seen once. Together, the top ten hold under 2% of the sample.

The cohort consisted of fewer than 700 healthy bone marrow donors. All cohort members were sampled while nominally healthy, although unrecorded immune exposures were likely present. The donor tested CMV seronegative and was one of the 352 seronegative cohort members. Each donor provided a peripheral blood sample, and peripheral blood mononuclear cells were used for TCR beta sequencing. Genomic DNA extraction from the blood cell samples was performed with the Qiagen DNeasy Blood Extraction Kit. CDR1 and CDR2 were assigned from the germline V gene as MDHEN and SYDVKM. A distance of 16 bases separates the germline ends of V and J, which lose 5 bases and 3 bases respectively. The CDR3 covers 15 residues, taking in both the cysteine and the phenylalanine. Here the CDR3 DNA is all that survives: 45 bases in frame from base 1.

The V and J genes are TRBV28 and TRBJ1-2; no D gene can be assigned with confidence. This sequence was found in a woman younger than 35 in good health and CMV-seronegative. Material: PBMCs. Read as DNA, the sequence is TGTGCCAGCAGTCCACGGTTGGTGCCCTACTATGGCTACACCTTC. Its protein product is CASSPRLVPYYGYTF.